The following is a TCR beta chain sequence with its context. TCRdb processed the 5' RACE reads anew with MiXCR; each CDR3 protein has one entry. The data contain about 720,000 distinct CDR3 sequences, about 20% of them singletons. The data derive from a study of identical twins. This CDR3 is built from 15 residues. The V gene lost 4 bases and the J gene lost 0 bases, with 14 bases spanning the gap. Per the germline V gene, CDR1 is DFQATT and CDR2 is SNEGSKA (reference sequence). Healthy Caucasians made up all donors. Another study also made use of these data, one on T cells expressing NK-cell markers. That paper states: Seven donors tested HCMV-seropositive and one tested seronegative among the eight sequenced.

V gene TRBV20-1 combines with J gene TRBJ2-3; D remains ambiguous. The receptor comes from a woman aged 18-29 years in good health. Sequenced: PBMCs. The CDR3 DNA reads as TGCAGTGCTAAGGTGGCTACCTCTAGCACAGATACGCAGTATTTT. Its protein is CSAKVATSSTDTQYF.